A single sample is the source of the 32 T cell receptor beta chains below, sequenced in a study of T cells after yellow fever vaccination (dated by TCRdb to the late 2010s). The library relied on 5' RACE. The sequencer was an Illumina HiSeq 2500. TCRdb itself trimmed the public reads at Q25 with fastp, ran MiXCR and retained productive beta chains. Rows matching on CDR3 protein sequence are summarized as one entry with the most common DNA and genes. The sample profile shows 500,000 to 650,000 distinct CDR3 sequences; about 17% of them were found once. The ten largest account for roughly 17% of the sample. The treatment or condition label of this sample denotes: live attenuated yellow fever vaccine strain. Here the sequenced sample was PBMCs, taken 4 to 6 days after the first yellow fever vaccination. These receptor sequences come from a man younger than 30 who received the YFV17D yellow fever vaccine.

The V and J genes are TRBV28 and TRBJ2-2; TRBD1 matches 7 bases. Per germline, CDR1 MDHEN and CDR2 SYDVKM. CDR3 length: 15 amino acids. The ends lost 6 bases at V and 5 bases at J; junction bases unmatched: 9. CDR3: CASRTGTAGTGELFF. The DNA for the CDR3 is TGTGCCAGCAGAACCGGGACAGCCGGAACCGGGGAGCTGTTTTTT.

The chain recombines TRBV6-4 with TRBJ2-2; 7 bases agree with TRBD2. The CDR3 contains 13 residues. With 6 bases clipped from V and 13 bases from J, the junction kept 11 bases outside the gene matches. Germline V gene data show CDR1 as MRHNA and CDR2 as SNTAGT. Here the CDR3 reads CASRPGGSGPLFF. For the CDR3, the DNA is TGTGCCAGCAGGCCGGGAGGTTCTGGTCCGCTGTTTTTT.

CDR3 nucleotides: TGTGCCAGCAGCTCCCTGGCAGGGAGGAGTGGCTACACCTTC. The encoded protein is CASSSLAGRSGYTF. The chain recombines TRBV11-1 with TRBJ1-2; TRBD1 might be the D (5 bases). The CDR3 sequence is 14 residues long. The germline gives CDR1 SGHAT, CDR2 FQDESV (reference sequence). Trimming took 4 bases from V and 7 from J, leaving 16 bases between them. The full variable domain, rest sourced from reference TRBV11-1 and TRBJ1-2, is EAEVAQSPRYKITEKSQAVAFWCDPISGHATLYWYRQILGQGPELLVQFQDESVVDDSQLPKDRFSAERLKGVDSTLKIQPAELGDSAMYLCASSSLAGRSGYTFGSGTRLTVV.

This chain connects TRBV6-2 or TRBV6-3 to TRBJ1-1; 7 bases are a match to TRBD1. This CDR3 is 13 amino acids long. V was clipped by 2 bases and J by 3 bases; unmatched bases: 0. The germline gives CDR1 MNHEY, CDR2 SVGEGT. CDR3 nucleotides: TGTGCCAGCAGTTACAGGGGGCACACTGAAGCTTTCTTT. It specifies CASSYRGHTEAFF.

In its sample, this clonotype was seen many times. The chain combines TRBV4-1 with TRBJ2-1; TRBD2 agrees at 8 bases. V was clipped by 1 base and J by 4 bases; unmatched bases: 12. Per germline, CDR1 MGHRA and CDR2 YSYEKL. This CDR3 comprises 18 residues. CDR3: CASSQGPGGDQLYNEQFF. The CDR3 DNA reads as TGCGCCAGCAGCCAAGGCCCCGGGGGGGACCAACTATACAATGAGCAGTTCTTC.

This clonotype was seen more than once but under ten times. This sequence joins TRBV20-1 and TRBJ2-3; 8 nucleotides agree with TRBD1. Germline values: CDR1 DFQATT, CDR2 SNEGSKA (reference sequence). V was clipped by 3 bases and J by 4 bases; unmatched bases: 6. The CDR3 is 14 amino acids. The CDR3 is CSASRDRFSDTQYF. For the CDR3, the DNA is TGCAGTGCTAGTCGGGACAGGTTTTCAGATACGCAGTATTTT.

The genes are TRBV2 and TRBJ1-3, with D unresolved. The CDR3 covers 13 residues. Germline CDR1 SNHLY, CDR2 FYNNEI. The V and J ends lost 5 bases and 4 bases respectively, with 9 bases between them. CDR3 DNA sequence: TGTGCCAGCAGTTACCCCGCCGGAAACACCATATATTTT. Translating it yields CASSYPAGNTIYF.

The V gene is TRBV11-2, the J gene TRBJ2-5; TRBD1 is a possible D gene (6 bases). The ends were cut back, 8 bases at V and 5 bases at J, with 15 bases in the middle. The CDR3 is 13 residues long. Per the germline V gene, CDR1 is SGHAT and CDR2 is FQNNGV. In nucleotides, the CDR3 is TGTGCCAGCTCTAAGGGGGATAGGGAGACCCAGTACTTC. As protein: CASSKGDRETQYF.

This rearrangement joins TRBV7-2 to TRBJ2-7; 10 bases fit TRBD2. This CDR3 is 15 amino acids long. Germline V gene data show CDR1 as SGHTA and CDR2 as FQGNSA. The V gene end was trimmed by 6 bases and the J gene end by 2 bases; junction bases not matched to a gene: 7. CDR3: CASRNSGGSPYEQYF. As DNA, the CDR3 is TGTGCCAGCAGGAATAGCGGGGGGTCCCCCTACGAGCAGTACTTC. Full variable domain (remainder filled in from reference TRBV7-2 and TRBJ2-7): GAGVSQSPSNKVTEKGKDVELRCDPISGHTALYWYRQSLGQGLEFLIYFQGNSAPDKSGLPSDRFSAERTGGSVSTLTIQRTQQEDSAVYLCASRNSGGSPYEQYFGPGTRLTVT.

This clonotype was seen a handful of times. The rearrangement joins TRBV12-3 or TRBV12-4 to TRBJ1-2, with D unresolved. The CDR3 totals 12 residues. V was pared by 6 bases and J by 8 bases, with 13 bases between. Here the CDR3 DNA reads TGTGCCAGCAGAGTGGGATTTGGGGGCTACACCTTC. This encodes CASRVGFGGYTF.

This clonotype has more than one count but fewer than ten. The chain has TRBV29-1 and TRBJ1-1; D not certain. The V end lost 2 bases, the J end lost 0 bases, and 4 bases lay between the germline ends. The CDR3 length is 12 residues. The germline gives CDR1 SQVTM, CDR2 ANQGSEA. Written as DNA, the CDR3 is TGCAGCGTTGAACCCATGAACACTGAAGCTTTCTTT. It yields the protein CSVEPMNTEAFF.

This clonotype was observed at least ten times. This chain uses TRBV3-1 with TRBJ1-1, with D unresolved. Germline V CDR1 and CDR2: LGHDT, YNNKEL (reference sequence). The V end was cut by 4 bases, the J end by 1 base, with 4 bases between. This CDR3 region has 12 residues. The CDR3 sequence is CASSRENTEAFF. CDR3 sequence (DNA): TGTGCCAGCAGCCGTGAGAACACTGAAGCTTTCTTT. Filled out from reference TRBV3-1 and TRBJ1-1, the complete variable domain reads DTAVSQTPKYLVTQMGNDKSIKCEQNLGHDTMYWYKQDSKKFLKIMFSYNNKELIINETVPNRFSPKSPDKAHLNLHINSLELGDSAVYFCASSRENTEAFFGQGTRLTVV.

The chain has TRBV28 and TRBJ2-5, with 12 bases identical to TRBD1. V was pared by 2 bases and J by 6 bases, with 4 bases of the junction left unmatched. This CDR3 has 15 amino acids. Per germline, CDR1 MDHEN and CDR2 SYDVKM. The CDR3 nucleotides are TGTGCCAGCAGTTTAGGGGGACAGGGGGCAAAGACCCAGTACTTC. It is translated as CASSLGGQGAKTQYF.

The chain uses TRBV21-1 and TRBJ2-5; TRBD1 was called by the table and not checked on the DNA. TRBV21-1 is described as a pseudogene. The length of the CDR3 is 14 residues. CDR3 loop: CASSNGTALETQYF. CDR3 coding DNA: TGTGCCAGCAGCAATGGGACAGCTTTGGAGACCCAGTACTTC.

Many counts were recorded for this clonotype. V and J are TRBV5-1 and TRBJ1-1, with D unresolved. Germline loops: CDR1 SGHRS, CDR2 YFSETQ. V was shortened by 3 bases and J by 0 bases, with 12 bases between the two germline ends. The CDR3 consists of 15 residues. DNA of the CDR3: TGCGCCAGCAGCTATCCGGGTCGCATGAACACTGAAGCTTTCTTT. Its translation: CASSYPGRMNTEAFF.

The V gene is TRBV19, the J gene TRBJ2-5, with a possible D match to TRBD1 (5 bases). This CDR3 region has 14 residues. V lost 6 bases and J lost 3, with 14 bases in between. Germline CDR1 reads LNHDA; CDR2 reads SQIVND (reference sequence). The CDR3 coding sequence is TGTGCCAGTAGCAATACAGGACGAAAAGAGACCCAGTACTTC. Translating gives CASSNTGRKETQYF. Filled out from reference TRBV19 and TRBJ2-5, the complete variable domain reads DGGITQSPKYLFRKEGQNVTLSCEQNLNHDAMYWYRQDPGQGLRLIYYSQIVNDFQKGDIAEGYSVSREKKESFPLTVTSAQKNPTAFYLCASSNTGRKETQYFGPGTRLLVL.

This clonotype was found a few times. The chain links TRBV5-1 to TRBJ2-6; a weak D match, TRBD1 (5 bases). Trimming stripped 2 bases from V and 9 bases from J, with 12 bases between. CDR1 SGHRS and CDR2 YFSETQ come from the germline V gene. There are 14 residues in the CDR3. CDR3 sequence reads: CASSFSDRDNVLTF. CDR3 DNA: TGCGCCAGCAGCTTCTCCGACAGAGACAACGTCCTGACTTTC.

The chain uses TRBV2 and TRBJ2-7; D could derive from TRBD1 or TRBD2 (7 bases each). The CDR3 has 16 residues. Between the trimmed V and J ends, which lost 8 bases and 1 base, there was a span of 21 bases. Germline lookup yields CDR1 SNHLY and CDR2 FYNNEI. In DNA, the CDR3 is TGTGCCAGCGGAGGGGGGGCCTGGGACAGATCCTACGAGCAGTACTTC. Its protein is CASGGGAWDRSYEQYF.

This clonotype was seen ten or more times. The J gene is TRBJ1-2, the V gene TRBV9; D remains unclear. Trimming stripped 0 bases from V and 3 bases from J, with 6 bases between. The germline V gene has CDR1 SGDLS and CDR2 YYNGEE. CDR3 length: 13 residues. CDR3 amino acids: CASSVGDYYGYTF. The CDR3 DNA sequence: TGTGCCAGCAGCGTAGGGGATTACTATGGCTACACCTTC.

The rearrangement uses TRBV5-4 and TRBJ2-3; perhaps D is TRBD1 or TRBD2 (6 bases each). The CDR3 is 15 residues long. V shed 0 bases and J shed 6 bases, with 14 bases lying between them. Per the germline V gene, CDR1 is SGHNT and CDR2 is YYREEE (reference sequence). This CDR3 is CASSLVPGAGDTQYF. The CDR3 nucleotides are TGTGCCAGCAGCTTGGTCCCGGGGGCGGGTGATACGCAGTATTTT.

This clonotype was found a few times. CDR3 loop: CASTRGQGTDGYTF. The CDR3, as DNA: TGTGCCAGCACAAGAGGACAGGGCACGGACGGCTACACCTTC. The V call is TRBV12-3 or TRBV12-4, the J call TRBJ1-2; 8 bases agree with TRBD1. The CDR3 is 14 amino acids. The V segment lost 7 bases and the J segment 8 bases; nucleotides outside the gene matches: 12.

This clonotype was picked up a small number of times. J is TRBJ2-3 and V is TRBV11-2; tentatively, D is TRBD1 or TRBD2 (7 bases each). Germline CDR1 is SGHAT and CDR2 is FQNNGV. The CDR3 contains 18 residues. Trimming shortened V by 2 bases and J by 0 bases, and 18 bases separated the two germline ends. This chain's CDR3 is CASSLFRGRGTSTDTQYF. CDR3 nucleotides: TGTGCCAGCAGCTTATTTAGGGGGCGGGGGACCAGCACAGATACGCAGTATTTT.

This chain links TRBV5-6 with TRBJ2-1; the D gene could be TRBD1 or TRBD2 (5 bases each). The CDR3 is 13 residues long. CDR1 and CDR2 from the germline V gene are SGHDT and YYEEEE. Trimming removed 3 bases at V and 6 bases at J, with 10 bases between. The CDR3 DNA sequence: TGTGCCAGCAGCTGGGGGACCCCCAATGAGCAGTTCTTC. Its protein is CASSWGTPNEQFF.

This clonotype has a handful of counts. The CDR3 region is CASSQDFRAGNTIYF. CDR3 sequence (DNA): TGCGCCAGCAGCCAAGATTTCCGGGCTGGAAACACCATATATTTT. V and J are TRBV4-3 and TRBJ1-3; D ambiguous. CDR1 and CDR2 (germline): LGHNA, YSLEER. V dropped 0 bases and J dropped 2 bases, with 8 bases sitting between them. CDR3 size: 15 residues.

This sequence joins TRBV2 and TRBJ2-3; TRBD1 agrees at 10 bases. This CDR3 comprises 13 residues. V dropped 10 bases and J dropped 3; count of bases not matched to a gene: 4. Germline assignment: CDR1 SNHLY and CDR2 FYNNEI. CDR3: CATDRGQTDTQYF. CDR3 in DNA: TGTGCCACCGACAGGGGGCAAACAGATACGCAGTATTTT.

The chain is built from TRBV7-9 and TRBJ2-2; D may be TRBD2 (5 bases). This CDR3 has 15 amino acids. The germline CDR1 and CDR2 sequences are SEHNR and FQNEAQ (reference sequence). V was pared by 7 bases and J by 7 bases, with 19 bases between. The CDR3 coding sequence is TGTGCCAGCACCCCACCTACGGGGATATACGGGGAGCTGTTTTTT. Its protein product is CASTPPTGIYGELFF.

This clonotype was seen a few times. J is TRBJ2-4 and V is TRBV6-1; D remains ambiguous. Germline V gives CDR1 MNHNS, CDR2 SASEGT. Between the trimmed V and J ends, which lost 9 bases and 7 bases, there was a span of 25 bases. This CDR3 contains 16 residues. The CDR3 sequence is CASTYISGRITNIQYF. Written as DNA, the CDR3 is TGTGCCAGTACCTACATCTCCGGGCGGATCACGAACATTCAGTACTTC.

This clonotype was detected a few times. The V and J genes are TRBV12-3 or TRBV12-4 and TRBJ1-4, with unresolved D. Between the trimmed V and J ends, which lost 8 bases and 0 bases, there was a span of 10 bases. The CDR3 runs to 14 residues. The CDR3 DNA reads as TGTGCCAGCTCCCTATGGGCAACTAATGAAAAACTGTTTTTT. This codes for CASSLWATNEKLFF.

In this sample, this clonotype turned up a few times. The V gene is TRBV7-9, the J gene TRBJ1-3, with D perhaps matching TRBD1 (5 bases). Trimming shortened V by 4 bases and J by 10 bases, and 14 bases separated the two germline ends. The CDR3 sequence is 13 residues long. CDR1 and CDR2 from the germline V gene are SEHNR and FQNEAQ (reference sequence). In DNA form, the CDR3 reads TGTGCCAGCAGCTGGGACCCCGGCGGGACCATATATTTT. It yields the protein CASSWDPGGTIYF.

This clonotype was picked up many times. The CDR3 reads CASSPGQGTGSQETQYF. In DNA form, the CDR3 reads TGTGCCAGCTCACCGGGACAAGGGACAGGCTCACAAGAGACCCAGTACTTC. The chain carries TRBV18 and TRBJ2-5; 8 bases match TRBD1. J lost 2 bases, V lost 3 bases, and 11 bases had no gene match. Per germline, CDR1 KGHSH and CDR2 LQKENI. This CDR3 comprises 17 residues. The complete variable domain, with remaining parts taken from reference TRBV18 and TRBJ2-5, reads NAGVMQNPRHLVRRRGQEARLRCSPMKGHSHVYWYRQLPEEGLKFMVYLQKENIIDESGMPKERFSAEFPKEGPSILRIQQVVRGDSAAYFCASSPGQGTGSQETQYFGPGTRLLVL.

J is TRBJ2-2 and V is TRBV12-3 or TRBV12-4; D possibly corresponds to TRBD2 (6 bases). V lost 6 bases and J 1 base, leaving 15 bases between the germline ends. The CDR3 loop spans 16 amino acids. CDR3 protein: CASRPSGLMNTGELFF. The CDR3 DNA follows: TGTGCCAGCAGACCCTCGGGACTGATGAACACCGGGGAGCTGTTTTTT.

This clonotype was observed a handful of times. The V call is TRBV7-3, the J call TRBJ2-2; possibly TRBD2 for D (6 bases). The CDR3 is 13 residues long. V gave up 7 bases and J gave up 5 bases, with 11 bases separating them. The germline CDR1 and CDR2 sequences are SGHTA and FQGTGA. The chain's CDR3 is CASTPRGTGELFF. Written as DNA, the CDR3 is TGTGCCAGCACCCCGCGGGGTACCGGGGAGCTGTTTTTT.